The 25 T cell receptor beta chains reported below all come from one sample, sequenced in a study of post-analysis software for immune sequencing data. Study-wide results and limits: Patients used several TRBV segments, including TRBV5-6, TRBV5-1 and TRBV20-1, more often than controls.

No cognate antigen is known for these TCRs. Tagging with unique molecular identifiers was a feature of the TCR beta cDNA libraries. TCRdb fed the PCR reads into MiXCR, producing one record per CDR3 protein. The sample consists of fewer than 850,000 distinct CDR3 sequences, roughly 30% of them appearing once. The sample consisted of blood. The receptors originated from a girl under 18 with multiple sclerosis.

Only a few counts were recorded for this clonotype. The chain carries TRBV5-1 and TRBJ2-6, with 9 bases aligning to TRBD2. V lost 0 bases and J lost 0; bases outside the gene matches: 10. The CDR3 spans 20 residues. CDR1 and CDR2 (germline): SGHRS, YFSETQ. DNA for the CDR3: TGCGCCAGCAGCTTGGTGGCTAAAGCGGGAGGAACCTCTGGGGCCAACGTCCTGACTTTC. Protein: CASSLVAKAGGTSGANVLTF.

The count of this clonotype is one. The chain employs TRBV29-1 and TRBJ2-5; 8 positions agree with TRBD1. Germline CDR1 and CDR2: SQVTM and ANQGSEA. This CDR3 is built from 13 residues. J lost 11 bases, V lost 7 bases, and 15 bases had no gene match. CDR3 region: CSGRGQGSGAQYF. CDR3 DNA sequence: TGCAGCGGGAGAGGACAGGGTTCGGGTGCGCAGTACTTC.

The chain recombines TRBV28 with TRBJ1-6, with a weak D call TRBD1 (5 bases). The CDR3 has 16 amino acids. V was clipped by 5 bases and J by 7 bases, with 18 bases between them. Germline V CDR1 and CDR2: MDHEN, SYDVKM. In nucleotides, the CDR3 is TGTGCCAGCAGTACTGGAATCGCCCGGGGCAATTCACCCCTCCACTTT. It is translated as CASSTGIARGNSPLHF.

This clonotype was detected a few times. The chain has TRBV11-2 and TRBJ2-3, with TRBD1 matching 11 bases. Germline V CDR1 and CDR2: SGHAT, FQNNGV. Losses at the gene ends were 5 bases for V and 6 bases for J; bases not matched to a gene: 10. The CDR3 is 16 residues long. The CDR3 nucleotides are TGTGCCAGCAGCAGAACCGGGACAGGGGGTCCCGATACGCAGTATTTT. This sequence encodes CASSRTGTGGPDTQYF.

V and J are TRBV6-5 and TRBJ2-7, with 10 bases identical to TRBD2. Trimming cost V 6 bases and J 7 bases; bases outside gene matches: 12. This CDR3 has 15 amino acids. In germline, CDR1 is MNHEY, CDR2 SVGAGI. CDR3 loop: CASRVGTSEFNEQYF. The CDR3 nucleotides are TGTGCCAGCAGGGTAGGGACTAGCGAGTTTAATGAGCAGTACTTC.

The chain combines TRBV7-2 with TRBJ1-2, with D perhaps TRBD1 (6 bases). Germline-derived CDR1 and CDR2 are SGHTA and FQGNSA. V was trimmed by 5 bases and J by 6 bases, leaving 25 bases between them. The CDR3 extends over 17 amino acids. DNA of the CDR3: TGTGCCAGCAGCCTAACGGGACACCCGGGAATTCGGGATGGCTACACCTTC. Residues: CASSLTGHPGIRDGYTF.

The V and J genes are TRBV27 and TRBJ2-4, with 8 bases matching TRBD2. This CDR3 spans 19 amino acids. V was clipped by 0 bases and J by 1 base; unmatched bases: 11. Germline lookup yields CDR1 MNHEY and CDR2 SMNVEV (reference sequence). The CDR3 sequence is CASSLSLAGTPRAKNIQYF. CDR3 sequence (DNA): TGTGCCAGCAGTTTATCCCTAGCGGGTACTCCTCGGGCCAAAAACATTCAGTACTTC.

V is TRBV5-1 and J is TRBJ1-2; D is perhaps TRBD1 (5 bases). The CDR3 runs 13 residues. Germline assignment: CDR1 SGHRS and CDR2 YFSETQ. V was clipped by 4 bases and J by 5 bases, with 12 bases between them. DNA of the CDR3: TGCGCCAGCAGCACAAGCCAGGGTTATGGCTACACCTTC. Translated: CASSTSQGYGYTF.

The chain employs TRBV11-2 and TRBJ1-4; D call uncertain. The CDR3 has 14 amino acids. Per germline, CDR1 SGHAT and CDR2 FQNNGV. V was cut by 2 bases and J by 7 bases, with 11 bases left in between. CDR3 DNA sequence: TGTGCCAGCAGCTTAAACCGGTTCGGTGAAAAACTGTTTTTT. It encodes CASSLNRFGEKLFF.

In this sample, this clonotype turned up a few times. The rearrangement links TRBV12-3 or TRBV12-4 to TRBJ2-3, with 10 bases lining up with TRBD1. The CDR3 consists of 16 residues. The trim removed 7 bases at V and 6 bases at J, leaving 13 bases unmatched. CDR3 residues: CASTRLKGQGTDTQYF. Written as DNA, the CDR3 is TGTGCCAGCACCCGCCTTAAGGGACAGGGGACCGATACGCAGTATTTT.

This clonotype was seen a few times. The chain links TRBV4-3 to TRBJ1-4; D is possibly TRBD1 (6 bases). Per the germline V gene, CDR1 is LGHNA and CDR2 is YSLEER. Trimming stripped 3 bases from V and 4 bases from J, with 12 bases between. The CDR3 loop spans 15 amino acids. The chain's CDR3 is CASSHLQGVNEKLFF. The CDR3 DNA reads TGCGCCAGCAGCCACCTACAGGGCGTTAATGAAAAACTGTTTTTT.

This clonotype was picked up a small number of times. The chain is built from TRBV9 and TRBJ2-1; the match to TRBD1 covers 9 bases. CDR3 length: 15 residues. Per germline, CDR1 SGDLS and CDR2 YYNGEE. V trimming: 3 bases; J trimming: 3 bases; junction bases outside the gene matches: 4. CDR3 sequence (DNA): TGTGCCAGCAGCGACCGGGACAGGGACTACAATGAGCAGTTCTTC. Amino acid sequence: CASSDRDRDYNEQFF.

The V gene is TRBV7-8, the J gene TRBJ2-7; perhaps TRBD1 as D (6 bases). Gene TRBJ2-5 matches the end of the DNA better, so the J call may be wrong. CDR1 is SGHVS, CDR2 FQNEAQ, per germline. This CDR3 comprises 14 residues. Here the CDR3 DNA reads TGTGCCAGCAGCTTAGATGGGGGCAGGCAGACCCAGTACTTC. This codes for CASSLDGGRQTQYF.

This clonotype was recorded a few times. Written as DNA, the CDR3 is TGTGCCAGCAGCCGGCCCTGGGCTATTGGGAAAGAGACCCAGTACTTC. Its protein is CASSRPWAIGKETQYF. The chain uses TRBV3-1 and TRBJ2-5; D not certain. Germline V gene data show CDR1 as LGHDT and CDR2 as YNNKEL (reference sequence). CDR3 length: 16 amino acids. Trimming removed 4 bases at V and 3 bases at J, with 18 bases between.

This clonotype showed up just a few times. The chain links TRBV4-1 to TRBJ1-6, with TRBD1 matching 10 bases. The germline V gene has CDR1 MGHRA and CDR2 YSYEKL. V lost 3 bases and J lost 8; bases outside the gene matches: 7. This CDR3 comprises 16 residues. Here the CDR3 DNA reads TGCGCCAGCAGCCACGGACAGGGGGATCTTGATTCACCCCTCCACTTT. It encodes CASSHGQGDLDSPLHF.

The V and J genes are TRBV20-1 and TRBJ2-5; 10 nucleotides match TRBD2. This CDR3 spans 16 amino acids. CDR1 is DFQATT and CDR2 is SNEGSKA in the germline V gene (reference sequence). V was pared by 0 bases and J by 5 bases, with 9 bases of the junction left unmatched. For the CDR3, the DNA is TGCAGTGCTAGAGATTCTAGCGGGAGTTGGGGCGAGACCCAGTACTTC. This codes for CSARDSSGSWGETQYF.

The J gene is TRBJ2-1, the V gene TRBV5-4, with D tentatively TRBD1 or TRBD2 (5 bases each). Germline loops: CDR1 SGHNT, CDR2 YYREEE (reference sequence). The CDR3 has 16 residues. Trimming stripped 4 bases from V and 0 bases from J, with 14 bases between. CDR3 in DNA: TGTGCCAGCAGCCCCCGGGGCAGGAGCTCCTACAATGAGCAGTTCTTC. Translating gives CASSPRGRSSYNEQFF.

This clonotype was observed at least ten times. The gene calls are TRBV29-1 and TRBJ1-1; unclear D gene. This CDR3 contains 14 residues. Germline loops: CDR1 SQVTM, CDR2 ANQGSEA. Deletions cut 0 bases from V and 0 bases from J, with 8 bases between. CDR3 loop: CSVEEARMNTEAFF. In DNA form, the CDR3 reads TGCAGCGTTGAAGAAGCACGGATGAACACTGAAGCTTTCTTT.

This clonotype appeared a few times. The chain recombines TRBV6-5 with TRBJ1-5; D remains unclear. Between the trimmed V and J ends, which lost 0 bases and 8 bases, there was a span of 8 bases. This CDR3 region has 13 residues. Germline assignment: CDR1 MNHEY and CDR2 SVGAGI. CDR3 in amino acids: CASSYSSGEPQHF. CDR3 nucleotide sequence: TGTGCCAGCAGTTACTCGAGTGGGGAGCCCCAGCATTTT.

This clonotype has just a few counts. The V and J genes are TRBV9 and TRBJ1-5; D is unresolved. Germline V gene lookup returns CDR1 SGDLS and CDR2 YYNGEE. This CDR3 contains 15 residues. Between the trimmed V and J ends, which lost 0 bases and 6 bases, there was a span of 13 bases. The CDR3 sequence: CASSVDGEVGQPQHF. CDR3 in DNA: TGTGCCAGCAGCGTAGACGGCGAGGTTGGTCAGCCCCAGCATTTT.

In its sample, this clonotype was seen many times. The chain recombines TRBV5-1 with TRBJ1-2, with a possible D match to TRBD1 (6 bases). The CDR3 is made up of 14 amino acids. CDR1 is SGHRS, CDR2 YFSETQ, per germline. Deletions cut 3 bases from V and 2 bases from J, with 11 bases between. This CDR3 reads CASSSRTDNYGYTF. In nucleotides, the CDR3 is TGCGCCAGCAGCTCCCGGACAGACAACTATGGCTACACCTTC.

This clonotype was counted only a few times. This rearrangement joins TRBV27 to TRBJ1-2, with D hard to call. The CDR3 contains 12 residues. Germline CDR1 is MNHEY and CDR2 is SMNVEV (reference sequence). Trimming took off 6 bases at V and 8 bases at J, with 13 bases between the two ends. The CDR3 DNA sequence: TGTGCCAGCAGGGACGGGCCTCTGGGCTACACCTTC. It encodes CASRDGPLGYTF.

This clonotype was observed many times. The chain employs TRBV20-1 and TRBJ2-7, with 7 bases lining up with TRBD2. The CDR3 length is 17 residues. Trimming removed 1 base from V and 6 bases from J; junction bases left unmatched: 18. CDR1 is DFQATT, CDR2 SNEGSKA, per germline (reference sequence). The CDR3 coding sequence is TGCAGTGCTAGAGCCTACCCCCCTAGCGGATGGGGCGTCGAGCAGTACTTC. Protein product: CSARAYPPSGWGVEQYF.

This chain uses TRBV20-1 with TRBJ2-7; 8 bases match TRBD1. The CDR3 runs 18 residues. Germline CDR1 and CDR2: DFQATT and SNEGSKA (reference sequence). The V and J ends lost 3 bases and 0 bases, in that order; junction bases with no gene match: 16. CDR3 in amino acids: CSARILGQGLFLSYEQYF. CDR3 in DNA: TGCAGTGCTAGGATATTAGGACAGGGCTTATTCCTCTCCTACGAGCAGTACTTC.

The table lists this clonotype with many counts. The J gene is TRBJ2-5, the V gene TRBV11-3; D possibly matches TRBD1 or TRBD2 (7 bases each). Deletions cut 5 bases from V and 2 bases from J, with 24 bases between. Germline CDR1 and CDR2: SGHNT and YENEEA. The CDR3 runs 18 residues. For the CDR3, the DNA is TGTGCCAGCAGCGGATCTCGACAGGGAGGGCCACAACAAGAGACCCAGTACTTC. This gives the protein CASSGSRQGGPQQETQYF.